These 16 T cell receptor beta chains share one sample of origin, sequenced in a study of neurological immune-mediated disorders. Time point denoted: longitudinal time-point 3. A single record per CDR3 protein comes from TCRdb applying MiXCR to the 5' RACE reads. The sample records 45,000 to 65,000 distinct CDR3 sequences, roughly 8.4% being singletons. Sequencing used PBMCs. These receptors all stem from a woman aged 40 to 50 in good health.

This clonotype has ten or more counts. The genes are TRBV3-1 and TRBJ1-1; D is possibly TRBD1 (5 bases). The germline CDR1 and CDR2 sequences are LGHDT and YNNKEL (reference sequence). The CDR3 is 14 amino acids. V lost 4 bases and J 2 bases, leaving 11 bases between the germline ends. In nucleotides, the CDR3 is TGTGCCAGCAGCCTTAGACAGCCTAACACTGAAGCTTTCTTT. It yields the protein CASSLRQPNTEAFF.

Many counts were recorded for this clonotype. The gene calls are TRBV12-3 or TRBV12-4 and TRBJ2-1; 7 bases are a match to TRBD1. The junction had 4 bases not matched to a gene; V was cut back by 3 bases and J by 5 bases. This CDR3 is 14 amino acids long. The CDR3 DNA reads TGTGCCAGCAGTTTGCCACAGGGGCACAATGAGCAGTTCTTC. Residues: CASSLPQGHNEQFF.

In this sample, this clonotype turned up many times. The J gene is TRBJ1-1, the V gene TRBV6-5, with a weak D call TRBD1 (5 bases). Germline CDR1 reads MNHEY; CDR2 reads SVGAGI. Trimming cost V 5 bases and J 4 bases, with 20 bases left between them. CDR3 length equals 16 residues. The CDR3 is CASSRQAGRVSTEAFF. DNA of the CDR3: TGTGCCAGCAGTCGCCAGGCAGGGCGGGTCAGCACTGAAGCTTTCTTT.

The chain joins TRBV5-5 to TRBJ1-1, with D uncertain. Germline CDR1 reads SGHKS; CDR2 reads YYEKEE (reference sequence). There are 15 residues in the CDR3. Between the trimmed V and J ends, which lost 1 base and 1 base, there was a span of 11 bases. The CDR3 here is CASSLYSVTNTEAFF. Written as DNA, the CDR3 is TGTGCCAGCAGCTTGTATTCGGTGACGAACACTGAAGCTTTCTTT.

This clonotype was seen repeatedly, ten times or more. The rearrangement links TRBV4-1 to TRBJ1-2; D is unclear. Per germline, CDR1 MGHRA and CDR2 YSYEKL. CDR3 length: 12 amino acids. Between the trimmed V and J ends, which lost 0 bases and 8 bases, there was a span of 7 bases. CDR3 in DNA: TGCGCCAGCAGCCAAGAATTGAGAGGCTACACCTTC. Its protein product is CASSQELRGYTF.

The chain links TRBV6-1 to TRBJ2-3; maybe TRBD1 (6 bases). V gave up 2 bases and J gave up 2 bases, with 20 bases separating them. The germline CDR1 and CDR2 sequences are MNHNS and SASEGT. CDR3 size: 18 residues. CDR3 nucleotides: TGTGCCAGCAGTGAAAAGACGGTGGCAGGGGCCCACACAGATACGCAGTATTTT. It is translated as CASSEKTVAGAHTDTQYF.

Many counts were recorded for this clonotype. The chain joins TRBV7-2 to TRBJ2-2, with 13 bases matching TRBD2. The CDR3 covers 17 residues. Germline CDR1 SGHTA, CDR2 FQGNSA. V lost 6 bases and J lost 7; bases outside the gene matches: 11. The CDR3 loop reads CASRRSGTSGVGGELFF. DNA for the CDR3: TGTGCCAGCAGGAGATCCGGGACTAGCGGGGTTGGCGGGGAGCTGTTTTTT.

This clonotype was found many times. This chain uses TRBV12-3 or TRBV12-4 with TRBJ1-1; perhaps TRBD1 as D (5 bases). V was shortened by 4 bases and J by 8 bases, with 8 bases between the two germline ends. The CDR3 has 11 residues. The CDR3 loop reads CASSSGTEAFF. CDR3 coding DNA: TGTGCCAGCAGTTCCGGGACGGAAGCTTTCTTT.

This clonotype turned up a few times. The chain couples TRBV12-3 or TRBV12-4 to TRBJ1-2; no reliable D call. The V end lost 3 bases, the J end lost 4 bases, and 6 bases lay between the germline ends. The CDR3 consists of 12 residues. CDR3 coding DNA: TGTGCCAGCAGTTTTGGGATCTATGGCTACACCTTC. Protein sequence: CASSFGIYGYTF.

This sequence joins TRBV9 and TRBJ2-3; 7 nucleotides align to TRBD2. With V trimmed by 1 base and J by 4 bases, 6 bases remained unmatched. CDR1 is SGDLS, CDR2 YYNGEE, per germline. The CDR3 consists of 15 residues. CDR3 DNA: TGTGCCAGCAGCGTATTTGAGGGACTATCAGATACGCAGTATTTT. Translation gives CASSVFEGLSDTQYF.

The sample holds many counts of this clonotype. The chain's CDR3 is CSARDLRNRVSIMEQYF. As DNA, the CDR3 is TGCAGTGCTAGAGATTTGAGGAACAGGGTTTCGATTATGGAGCAGTACTTC. The gene calls are TRBV20-1 and TRBJ2-7; D possibly corresponds to TRBD1 (6 bases). Germline CDR1 and CDR2: DFQATT and SNEGSKA (reference sequence). The CDR3 covers 17 residues. V lost 0 bases and J 7 bases, leaving 25 bases between the germline ends.

This clonotype was recorded many times. The chain has TRBV2 and TRBJ1-2, with TRBD1 matching over 8 bases. Germline CDR1 is SNHLY and CDR2 is FYNNEI. V was clipped by 6 bases and J by 0 bases; unmatched bases: 6. CDR3 length: 15 residues. CDR3 sequence (DNA): TGTGCCAGCAGGGGGACCAGGGGGCCTAACTATGGCTACACCTTC. It is translated as CASRGTRGPNYGYTF.

This clonotype was observed many times. The chain has TRBV29-1 and TRBJ1-2, with D possibly being TRBD1 (6 bases). V dropped 5 bases and J dropped 4 bases, with 14 bases sitting between them. The CDR3 covers 13 residues. From germline, CDR1 is SQVTM and CDR2 ANQGSEA. The CDR3 is CSVKGQHLYGYTF. For the CDR3, the DNA is TGCAGCGTTAAAGGACAGCACCTCTATGGCTACACCTTC. The whole variable domain, filled in from reference TRBV29-1 and TRBJ1-2, reads SAVISQKPSRDICQRGTSLTIQCQVDSQVTMMFWYRQQPGQSLTLIATANQGSEATYESGFVIDKFPISRPNLTFSTLTVSNMSPEDSSIYLCSVKGQHLYGYTFGSGTRLTVV.

This clonotype has a count of ten or more. This sequence joins TRBV7-3 and TRBJ2-2, with 10 bases fitting TRBD2. This CDR3 comprises 16 residues. The V gene's germline CDR1 is SGHTA and CDR2 FQGTGA. With 4 bases clipped from V and 1 base from J, the junction kept 3 bases outside the gene matches. The CDR3, as DNA: TGTGCCAGCAGCTCCGGACTAGCGGAGAACACCGGGGAGCTGTTTTTT. Residues: CASSSGLAENTGELFF.

This clonotype was observed at least ten times. This chain connects TRBV9 to TRBJ2-7; D might be TRBD1 (6 bases). Deletions cut 0 bases from V and 2 bases from J, with 9 bases between. Germline lookup yields CDR1 SGDLS and CDR2 YYNGEE. The CDR3 totals 14 residues. The CDR3: CASSVAGDPYEQYF. The CDR3 DNA sequence: TGTGCCAGCAGCGTAGCAGGGGACCCCTACGAGCAGTACTTC.

This clonotype appeared many times. The chain uses TRBV12-3 or TRBV12-4 and TRBJ1-6; D remains unclear. Trimming removed 6 bases from V and 10 bases from J, with 16 bases in between. The CDR3 contains 14 residues. The CDR3 region has the DNA TGTGCCAGCAGCTCCTCCGGTATAGGGTCACCCCTCCACTTT. It specifies CASSSSGIGSPLHF.